Following are 5 T cell receptor beta chains from one sample sequenced in a study of regulatory T cells in long-lasting Graves disease. Time point given: newly diagnosed GD, antithyroid drugs for less than 3 months. There was RNA extracted from PBMCs, and the TCR library was made from it. TCR beta libraries were built with iRepertoire HTBI primers and Arm-PCR of CDR3 regions. One entry per CDR3 protein, called by TCRdb with MiXCR from the multiplex PCR reads. The sample records hundreds of thousands of distinct CDR3 sequences, around 17% being singletons. These data were also filed under a second study, of T cells in Graves' hyperthyroidism and ophthalmopathy.

The specimen comprised peripheral blood mononuclear cells (PBMCs), sampled at new diagnosis, from a patient treated with antithyroid drugs. The receptors derive from a man in his forties with Graves disease.

In its sample, this clonotype was seen many times. The chain carries TRBV20-1 and TRBJ2-7, with D perhaps matching TRBD1 or TRBD2 (6 bases each). Germline loops: CDR1 DFQATT, CDR2 SNEGSKA (reference sequence). This CDR3 contains 14 residues. Trimming removed 0 bases from V and 7 bases from J, with 16 bases in between. CDR3 loop: CSARETSGAGEQYF. In nucleotides, the CDR3 is TGCAGTGCTAGAGAGACGTCGGGGGCGGGAGAGCAGTACTTC.

This clonotype was detected ten times or more. The V call is TRBV10-3, the J call TRBJ1-1, with TRBD1 identical over 9 bases. There are 13 residues in the CDR3. CDR1 is ENHRY and CDR2 is SYGVKD in the germline V gene. V trimming: 3 bases; J trimming: 10 bases; junction bases outside the gene matches: 6. The CDR3 is CAISDPATGGAFF. The CDR3 DNA reads as TGTGCCATCAGTGACCCTGCGACAGGGGGAGCTTTCTTT.

The chain has TRBV12-3 or TRBV12-4 and TRBJ2-7; TRBD2 might be the D (5 bases). The CDR3 is 13 amino acids. Between the trimmed V and J ends, which lost 6 bases and 3 bases, there was a span of 12 bases. This CDR3 reads CASRQRVGYEQYF. In DNA, the CDR3 is TGTGCCAGCAGGCAGAGGGTCGGCTACGAGCAGTACTTC.

The CDR3 spells CASSTLMGGWADTQYF. For the CDR3, the DNA is TGTGCCAGCAGTACCCTAATGGGGGGCTGGGCAGATACGCAGTATTTT. The chain joins TRBV27 to TRBJ2-3, with D tentatively TRBD1 or TRBD2 (6 bases each). There are 16 residues in the CDR3. Per the germline V gene, CDR1 is MNHEY and CDR2 is SMNVEV (reference sequence). Trimming took 5 bases from V and 4 from J, leaving 19 bases between them.

This chain links TRBV6-1 with TRBJ2-7; 12 bases align to TRBD2. The ends lost 5 bases at V and 9 bases at J; junction bases unmatched: 11. The CDR3 is 15 residues long. Germline-derived CDR1 and CDR2 are MNHNS and SASEGT. CDR3 residues: CASSPRLAGEFAQYF. Written as DNA, the CDR3 is TGTGCCAGCAGTCCGAGACTAGCGGGGGAATTTGCGCAGTACTTC.